This record covers a single T cell receptor (beta chain). PCR used 60 Vbeta primers and 13 Jbeta primers. Profiling relied on immunoSEQ multiplex PCR, and the TCRdb table lists in-frame clones only, not all of them. The table lists roughly 93,000 clones, around 72% of them singletons. The germline V gene has CDR1 MRHNA and CDR2 SNTAGT. The CDR3 length is 14 residues. V gave up 10 bases and J gave up 9 bases, with 22 bases separating them. The entry originates in a study of cytomegalovirus exposure and HLA in healthy donors. This TCR came from a man aged 18 to 35 in good health and CMV-seropositive. The J gene is TRBJ1-5, the V gene TRBV6-4; D is ambiguous. Input material: PBMCs. CDR3 sequence: CANQTKHGSWPQHF. The CDR3 DNA reads TGTGCCAACCAGACCAAACACGGGTCATGGCCCCAGCATTTT.